This is a list of T cell receptor beta chains from one sample in a study of T cell responses to AZD1222 COVID-19 vaccine. The method was immunoSEQ multiplex PCR; TCRdb's version includes in-frame clones alone and lacks a portion of them. Of 86,000 or so clones in the sample, approximately 90% were seen once. The sample was peripheral blood, taken on day 0 of MenACWY control vaccination. The receptor source for this set is an adult in good health. CDR3s leave out the opening cysteine and the closing phenylalanine or tryptophan. Fields, in order: V gene, J gene, CDR3 length, CDR3 protein.

>TRBV6-4|TRBJ2-5|9
ASNPQETQY
>TRBV4-1|TRBJ1-2|14
ASSQPGQGNVRGYT
>TRBV6-6|TRBJ2-7|14
ASSSPPSGPPYEQY
>TRBV10-3|TRBJ2-7|12
AISEGGIPYEQY
>TRBV30|TRBJ1-6|9
AWSPSGPLH
>TRBV30|TRBJ1-6|12
AWVREANGSPLH
>TRBV28|TRBJ1-1|10
ASSQGPTEAF
>TRBV24-1|TRBJ1-4|14
ATSDCRQGPTEKLF
>TRBV27|TRBJ1-2|15
ASSLGMAGTSNYGYT
>TRBV15|TRBJ2-3|16
ATSRGPESVWTTDTQY
>TRBV6-4|TRBJ2-2|11
ASSGRGTGELF
>TRBV5-1|TRBJ2-2|13
ASSLDGATTGELF
>TRBV6-2/TRBV6-3|TRBJ2-7|14
ASSYSRREGLHEQY
>TRBV10-1|TRBJ2-2|14
ASSTTGIPNTGELF
>TRBV14|TRBJ1-1|11
ASSQGMGRGAF
>TRBV23-1|TRBJ1-3|15
ASSQRTGGFSGNTIY
>TRBV29-1|TRBJ2-1|14
SRGREVGPPIREQF
>TRBV28|TRBJ2-7|13
ASSLQRDSTYEQY
>TRBV3-1/TRBV3-2|TRBJ1-4|10
ASSYRCEKLF
>TRBV7-9|TRBJ1-1|12
ASSFPGGNTEAF
>TRBV18|TRBJ2-3|15
ASSPPNTASGTDTQY
>TRBV29-1|TRBJ2-7|8
SVQEDEQY
>TRBV3-1/TRBV3-2|TRBJ2-5|14
ASSQGLLGLSETQY
>TRBV7-9|TRBJ1-1|12
ASSYTTPVPEAF
>TRBV3-1/TRBV3-2|TRBJ1-4|16
ASSQVIFHGDVGEKLF
>TRBV5-1|TRBJ2-4|10
ASSLGQNIQY
>TRBV6-2/TRBV6-3|TRBJ2-3|10
ASSSTSGRWY
>TRBV29-1|TRBJ2-5|11
SVELRGSETQY
>TRBV19|TRBJ1-1|11
ASSMNRRTEAF
>TRBV7-2|TRBJ1-4|14
ASSKRQGGTNEKLF
>TRBV29-1|TRBJ1-2|9
SVPQNYGYT
>TRBV27|TRBJ2-3|15
ASSWNKGGGHRDTQY
>TRBV15|TRBJ1-1|12
ATSVSRGAPEAF
>TRBV5-1|TRBJ2-1|10
ASSFNSDEQF
>TRBV19|TRBJ1-6|14
ASTDILSSYNSPLH
>TRBV15|TRBJ2-4|13
ATSSRQGDKNIQY
>TRBV27|TRBJ1-1|13
ASSPAGGANTEAF
>TRBV27|TRBJ2-3|12
ASSFSAPTDTQY
>TRBV5-6|TRBJ1-3|6
ASSLIY
>TRBV19|TRBJ2-6|16
ASSFSRTASSGANVLT
>TRBV6-5|TRBJ1-5|11
ASSRAENQPQH
>TRBV5-4|TRBJ2-1|12
ASSGMLAANEQF
>TRBV7-9|TRBJ1-2|10
ASSLGDGGNT
>TRBV30|TRBJ2-4|11
AWGPGGLDIQY
>TRBV14|TRBJ1-3|11
ASSGGTGNTIY
>TRBV18|TRBJ2-1|12
ASFAGRPHNEQF
>TRBV10-1|TRBJ2-3|10
ASSPGTDTQY
>TRBV14|TRBJ1-6|12
ASSGSRGFVPLH
>TRBV2|TRBJ2-4|12
ASRTTRISNIQY
>TRBV28|TRBJ1-4|16
ASRPYNPVGVANEKLF
>TRBV18|TRBJ2-3|15
ASSRTSGSGIPDTQY